The 23 T cell receptor beta chains presented below share a single source sample, sequenced in a study of T cells in pancreatic ductal adenocarcinoma. The selected patients with pancreatic ductal adenocarcinoma had surgery but no neoadjuvant therapy. Libraries were prepared by immunoSEQ multiplex PCR; TCRdb keeps only in-frame clonotypes and omits some of them. The table has about 4,200 clones, approximately 72% seen once. The source material was pancreatic tumor tissue. The source of these receptors is a human donor with pancreatic ductal adenocarcinoma.

V gene TRBV28 combines with J gene TRBJ2-7; 11 nucleotides match TRBD2. Germline V gene sequence: CDR1 MDHEN, CDR2 SYDVKM. After removal of 3 bases from V and 1 base from J, the junction contained 23 bases not matched to a gene. The CDR3 sequence is 22 residues long. CDR3: CASSFRLAERLLAGVVSYEQYF. The CDR3, as DNA: TGTGCCAGCAGTTTTCGTTTGGCCGAACGCCTACTAGCGGGAGTTGTTTCCTACGAGCAGTACTTC.

The chain employs TRBV5-8 and TRBJ2-5; no firm D call. V was cut by 3 bases and J by 0 bases, with 3 bases left in between. This CDR3 spans 12 amino acids. Per the germline V gene, CDR1 is SGHTS and CDR2 is YDEGEE. CDR3 sequence reads: CASSWDQETQYF. CDR3 in DNA: TGTGCCAGCAGCTGGGACCAAGAGACCCAGTACTTC.

V is TRBV7-6 and J is TRBJ2-7; TRBD1 matches at 9 bases. This CDR3 is built from 15 residues. After removal of 5 bases from V and 1 base from J, the junction contained 6 bases not matched to a gene. Germline lookup yields CDR1 SGHVS and CDR2 FNYEAQ. DNA of the CDR3: TGTGCCAGCAGCCCTGGCGGGACAGGGTCCTACGAGCAGTACTTC. It specifies CASSPGGTGSYEQYF.

In this sample, this clone turned up a few times. The chain has TRBV19 and TRBJ2-1, with 7 bases fitting TRBD1. CDR1 is LNHDA, CDR2 SQIVND, per germline (reference sequence). The CDR3 consists of 15 residues. The V gene end was trimmed by 7 bases and the J gene end by 2 bases; junction bases not matched to a gene: 8. This CDR3 is CASKLSQGAYNEQFF. The CDR3 DNA reads TGTGCCAGTAAATTGAGCCAGGGGGCCTACAATGAGCAGTTCTTC.

V is TRBV15 and J is TRBJ2-7; 9 nucleotides agree with TRBD2. The CDR3 is 15 amino acids. V lost 3 bases to trimming and J lost 1 base; unmatched junction nucleotides: 4. CDR1 LNHNV and CDR2 YYDKDF come from the germline V gene (reference sequence). The CDR3, as DNA: TGTGCCACCAGCAGCGGGCGGGGGGGGTCCTACGAGCAGTACTTC. This sequence encodes CATSSGRGGSYEQYF. Full variable domain (rest looked up from reference TRBV15 and TRBJ2-7): DAMVIQNPRYQVTQFGKPVTLSCSQTLNHNVMYWYQQKSSQAPKLLFHYYDKDFNNEADTPDNFQSRRPNTSFCFLDIRSPGLGDTAMYLCATSSGRGGSYEQYFGPGTRLTVT.

The chain has TRBV11-3 and TRBJ2-5, with a tentative D call TRBD1 (6 bases). Trimming shortened V by 0 bases and J by 7 bases, and 18 bases separated the two germline ends. This CDR3 region has 16 residues. Germline-derived CDR1 and CDR2 are SGHNT and YENEEA. The CDR3 coding sequence is TGTGCCAGCAGCTTAGAAGGTCAGGGGTACGCTATGACCCAGTACTTC. Translated, it gives CASSLEGQGYAMTQYF.

The V and J genes are TRBV9 and TRBJ2-1, with 7 bases matching TRBD2. There are 15 residues in the CDR3. The V segment lost 0 bases and the J segment 7 bases; nucleotides outside the gene matches: 7. The germline gives CDR1 SGDLS, CDR2 YYNGEE. Here the CDR3 DNA reads TGTGCCAGCAGCGTAGCTGTCCCGGGGGGAAATGAGCAGTTCTTC. Amino acids: CASSVAVPGGNEQFF.

This clone was counted only a few times. This sequence joins TRBV7-8 and TRBJ1-1; D is uncertain. Germline V lookup: CDR1 SGHVS, CDR2 FQNEAQ. The CDR3 contains 14 residues. The V and J ends lost 5 bases and 11 bases respectively, with 21 bases between them. The CDR3 DNA reads TGTGCCAGCAGCCTCGGACCGGTCCTGCTGGGGGCTTTCTTT. Translated, it gives CASSLGPVLLGAFF.

The chain carries TRBV14 and TRBJ2-1, with D maybe TRBD2 (6 bases). The CDR3 spans 14 residues. The germline V and J ends were trimmed by 1 base and 12 bases, with 16 bases remaining between them. In germline, CDR1 is SGHDN, CDR2 FVKESK. The CDR3 protein is CASSQVWQGGGQFF. CDR3 DNA: TGTGCCAGCAGCCAAGTGTGGCAGGGAGGCGGGCAGTTCTTC.

The chain joins TRBV4-1 to TRBJ2-4, with 7 bases lining up with TRBD1. The V segment lost 1 base and the J segment 6 bases; nucleotides outside the gene matches: 3. Germline lookup yields CDR1 MGHRA and CDR2 YSYEKL. The CDR3 extends over 14 amino acids. CDR3: CASSQGDSSNIQYF. The CDR3 DNA sequence: TGCGCCAGCAGCCAAGGGGACAGCTCAAACATTCAGTACTTC.

The chain couples TRBV7-6 to TRBJ2-5, with D possibly TRBD2 on 5 matching bases. Germline V gene data show CDR1 as SGHVS and CDR2 as FNYEAQ. V dropped 1 base and J dropped 3 bases, with 6 bases sitting between them. This CDR3 region has 13 residues. The CDR3, as DNA: TGTGCCAGCAGCTTAGAAGCGGAAGAGACCCAGTACTTC. Its protein is CASSLEAEETQYF.

The chain couples TRBV19 to TRBJ2-7, with D tentatively TRBD2 (6 bases). V lost 1 base, J lost 3 bases, and 13 bases lay in between. CDR1 and CDR2 (germline): LNHDA, SQIVND (reference sequence). CDR3 length: 15 residues. CDR3 loop: CASSIVGDGGYEQYF. As DNA, the CDR3 is TGTGCCAGTAGTATAGTCGGGGACGGGGGCTACGAGCAGTACTTC. Drawing the rest from reference TRBV19 and TRBJ2-7, the complete variable domain is DGGITQSPKYLFRKEGQNVTLSCEQNLNHDAMYWYRQDPGQGLRLIYYSQIVNDFQKGDIAEGYSVSREKKESFPLTVTSAQKNPTAFYLCASSIVGDGGYEQYFGPGTRLTVT.

The chain recombines TRBV5-4 with TRBJ2-2; D gene uncertain. The CDR3 consists of 15 residues. Per germline, CDR1 SGHNT and CDR2 YYREEE (reference sequence). V shed 0 bases and J shed 6 bases, with 12 bases lying between them. DNA of the CDR3: TGTGCCAGCAGCTTGGGTCAGGCCCGGGCCGGGGAGCTGTTTTTT. It encodes CASSLGQARAGELFF.

The chain joins TRBV21-1 to TRBJ2-7; whether TRBD2, the table's D call, matches the DNA was not checked. TRBV21-1 is listed as a pseudogene. The CDR3 consists of 15 residues. The DNA for the CDR3 is TGTGCCAGCAGCAAATTCCCTAGAATCCGCTACGAGCAGTACTTC. This codes for CASSKFPRIRYEQYF.

This chain connects TRBV4-3 to TRBJ1-2; D unclear. Germline V gene data show CDR1 as LGHNA and CDR2 as YSLEER. The ends were cut back, 0 bases at V and 8 bases at J, with 19 bases in the middle. The CDR3 contains 16 residues. CDR3 amino acids: CASSQDTNGIVGGYTF. CDR3 nucleotides: TGCGCCAGCAGCCAAGATACGAACGGGATCGTGGGAGGCTACACCTTC.

The rearrangement joins TRBV19 to TRBJ1-1; 9 bases match TRBD1. Germline CDR1 and CDR2: LNHDA and SQIVND (reference sequence). The length of the CDR3 is 17 residues. J gave up 2 bases and V 3 bases, and 10 bases lay outside the gene matches. Here the CDR3 DNA reads TGTGCCAGTAGTATGGGACCTTGGACAGGGGAAAACACTGAAGCTTTCTTT. It is translated as CASSMGPWTGENTEAFF.

J is TRBJ2-2 and V is TRBV10-3; D is possibly TRBD2 (5 bases). Germline V lookup: CDR1 ENHRY, CDR2 SYGVKD. Trimming took 5 bases from V and 0 from J, leaving 7 bases between them. The CDR3 contains 14 residues. The CDR3, as DNA: TGTGCCATCAGTAGCGGAGCGAACACCGGGGAGCTGTTTTTT. Translating gives CAISSGANTGELFF.

V and J are TRBV21-1 and TRBJ2-2; the D call of TRBD1 is as the table states it, not checked on the DNA. TRBV21-1 is tagged as a pseudogene. The CDR3 runs to 15 residues. As DNA, the CDR3 is TGTGCCAGCAGCGCCCAGGGGGCCCCCACCGGGGAGCTGTTTTTT. Its translation: CASSAQGAPTGELFF.

This chain uses TRBV4-2 with TRBJ2-5; D ambiguous. The CDR3 is 15 amino acids. CDR1 and CDR2 from the germline V gene are LGHNA and YNFKEQ. V shed 0 bases and J shed 2 bases, with 10 bases lying between them. CDR3: CASSQEGRGQETQYF. The CDR3 nucleotides are TGTGCCAGCAGCCAAGAAGGGCGAGGTCAAGAGACCCAGTACTTC.

The CDR3 protein is CASSFGPIHSYEQYF. The CDR3 DNA sequence: TGTGCCAGCAGTTTTGGGCCTATTCACTCCTACGAGCAGTACTTC. The chain links TRBV27 to TRBJ2-7; D not certain. Trimming pared 3 bases from V and 0 bases from J, leaving 12 bases between. The CDR3 is 15 residues long. Germline V gene sequence: CDR1 MNHEY, CDR2 SMNVEV (reference sequence).

This clone was counted a few times. V gene TRBV10-3 combines with J gene TRBJ2-7; TRBD1 aligns across 8 bases. CDR1 is ENHRY, CDR2 SYGVKD, per germline. V lost 5 bases to trimming and J lost 6 bases; unmatched junction nucleotides: 9. The CDR3 spans 14 residues. The CDR3 DNA reads TGTGCCATCAGTATGGACAGGGAAGGTCGCGAGCAGTACTTC. This codes for CAISMDREGREQYF.

In this sample, this clone turned up a few times. The chain combines TRBV5-1 with TRBJ2-5, with 14 bases aligning to TRBD2. Germline V gene sequence: CDR1 SGHRS, CDR2 YFSETQ. The CDR3 spans 18 residues. The V segment lost 4 bases and the J segment 0 bases; nucleotides outside the gene matches: 8. CDR3 protein: CASSTGTSGSGYQETQYF. The CDR3 DNA reads as TGCGCCAGCAGCACGGGGACTAGCGGGAGTGGGTACCAAGAGACCCAGTACTTC.

This chain links TRBV6-1 with TRBJ1-1, with 10 bases identical to TRBD1. V lost 9 bases to trimming and J lost 0 bases; unmatched junction nucleotides: 7. In germline, CDR1 is MNHNS, CDR2 SASEGT. The CDR3 consists of 15 residues. This CDR3 reads CASGQGVRLNTEAFF. The DNA of the CDR3 is TGTGCCAGTGGACAGGGGGTGAGATTGAACACTGAAGCTTTCTTT.